This T cell receptor (beta chain) was recovered during a study of cytomegalovirus exposure and HLA in healthy donors. Findings of the study overall: The CMV antigen specificity of a few CMV-associated chains was confirmed through in vitro analysis.

Sequenced by immunoSEQ multiplex PCR; TCRdb stores in-frame clones only, minus some. The sample comprises 250,000 to 300,000 clones, just over 85% of which are singletons, and more than 0.8% rests with the top ten. This CDR3 has 13 amino acids. V lost 2 bases and J 9 bases, leaving 14 bases between the germline ends. In germline, CDR1 is SGHTA, CDR2 FQGNSA. As to this clone: Its antigen is not known.

This TCR was recovered from a young woman in good health and CMV-seronegative. This chain links TRBV7-2 with TRBJ2-7; D may be TRBD2 (6 bases). Sequenced: PBMCs. CDR3 coding DNA: TGTGCCAGCAGCTTACGCGGGGCTACAACGCAGTACTTC. It encodes CASSLRGATTQYF.